These T cell receptor beta chains were read from a single sample in a study of T cells in Graves' hyperthyroidism and ophthalmopathy. A single record per CDR3 protein comes from TCRdb applying MiXCR to the multiplex PCR reads. The sample carries about 600,000 distinct CDR3 sequences, approximately 15% recorded once. Sequenced input: blood. These receptors were obtained from a young woman with Graves' ophthalmopathy. The CDR3 runs from the conserved cysteine through the conserved F or W. Each record gives: clone size, J gene, D gene, V gene, CDR3 protein, CDR3 DNA. D genes are given only for firm matches. The size of a clone is reported for some rows only, either as once, few or many, or as a class for expanded clones.

. | TRBJ2-7 | . | TRBV2 | CASSNRDVASYEQYF | TGTGCCAGCAGCAACCGGGACGTGGCCTCCTACGAGCAGTACTTC
. | TRBJ1-1 | . | TRBV7-4 | CASSRRWGGRITEAFF | TGTGCCAGCAGCCGAAGGTGGGGGGGGCGAATCACTGAAGCTTTCTTT
many | TRBJ2-7 | . | TRBV7-2 | CASSFSQGYEQYF | TGTGCCAGCAGCTTCTCCCAGGGATACGAGCAGTACTTC
many | TRBJ2-1 | . | TRBV28 | CASRVKGNEQFF | TGTGCCAGCAGGGTCAAGGGAAATGAGCAGTTCTTC
. | TRBJ2-7 | TRBD2 | TRBV9 | CASSVGLAEHYEQYF | TGTGCCAGCAGCGTAGGGCTAGCGGAACACTACGAGCAGTACTTC
many | TRBJ2-5 | . | TRBV12-3/TRBV12-4 | CASSLVLVGQETQYF | TGTGCCAGCAGTCTAGTCCTAGTAGGTCAAGAGACCCAGTACTTC
many | TRBJ2-7 | . | TRBV6-1 | CASQFGTVSSYEQYF | TGTGCCAGCCAATTCGGGACGGTGAGCTCCTACGAGCAGTACTTC
. | TRBJ1-1 | TRBD1 | TRBV9 | CASNGGGGQSEAFF | TGTGCCAGCAACGGAGGGGGCGGTCAGTCTGAAGCTTTCTTT
many | TRBJ2-5 | . | TRBV4-1 | CASSQGGGAQETQYF | TGCGCCAGCAGCCAAGGGGGGGGGGCCCAAGAGACCCAGTACTTC
. | TRBJ2-2 | . | TRBV27 | CASTPSVAGTGELFF | TGTGCCAGCACTCCTTCGGTAGCTGGCACCGGGGAGCTGTTTTTT
few | TRBJ1-2 | TRBD1 | TRBV11-3 | CASSHRGGPYGYTF | TGTGCCAGCAGCCACAGGGGAGGTCCCTATGGCTACACCTTC
many | TRBJ2-3 | TRBD2 | TRBV20-1 | CSAMSGTLTDTQYF | TGCAGTGCCATGAGCGGGACCCTCACAGATACGCAGTATTTT
many | TRBJ2-7 | TRBD1 | TRBV6-2/TRBV6-3 | CASSFARDRGPQTDYEQYF | TGTGCCAGCAGTTTTGCCCGGGACAGGGGGCCGCAAACCGATTACGAGCAGTACTTC
many | TRBJ2-5 | TRBD1 | TRBV9 | CASSAGTADQETQYF | TGTGCCAGCAGCGCCGGGACAGCGGATCAAGAGACCCAGTACTTC
. | TRBJ1-5 | . | TRBV5-6 | CASGEAGTVGNQPLHF | TGTGCCAGCGGAGAGGCGGGGACTGTTGGCAATCAGCCCCTGCATTTT
many | TRBJ2-1 | . | TRBV12-3/TRBV12-4 | CASSLEWGHEQFF | TGTGCCAGCAGTTTAGAATGGGGGCATGAGCAGTTCTTC
many | TRBJ1-5 | . | TRBV6-2/TRBV6-3 | CASSYSIRDSNRANNQPQHF | TGTGCCAGCAGTTACTCAATCCGGGACTCTAACAGGGCTAACAATCAGCCCCAGCATTTT
many | TRBJ2-1 | TRBD2 | TRBV20-1 | CSARIAGGPYNEQFF | TGCAGTGCTAGAATAGCGGGAGGCCCCTACAATGAGCAGTTCTTC
few | TRBJ2-7 | . | TRBV29-1 | CSVVGRSYEQYF | TGCAGCGTTGTAGGCAGGTCCTACGAGCAGTACTTC
many | TRBJ2-3 | . | TRBV2 | CASSEGRDTQYF | TGTGCCAGCAGTGAGGGGCGAGATACGCAGTATTTT
many | TRBJ1-6 | . | TRBV30 | CAWCRDTDNSPLHF | TGTGCCTGGTGCCGGGACACCGATAATTCACCCCTCCACTTT
few | TRBJ2-5 | . | TRBV12-3/TRBV12-4 | CASRKGEGDRETQYF | TGTGCCAGCAGGAAGGGGGAGGGGGATCGGGAGACCCAGTACTTC
. | TRBJ2-3 | . | TRBV30 | CAWTGWGTESTDTQYF | TGTGCCTGGACGGGGTGGGGGACGGAGAGCACAGATACGCAGTATTTT
many | TRBJ2-7 | TRBD2 | TRBV7-2 | CASSLEAGVLWGQYF | TGTGCCAGCAGCTTAGAAGCGGGAGTTCTCTGGGGGCAGTACTTC
few | TRBJ1-2 | TRBD1 | TRBV29-1 | CSAYRGERNYGYTF | TGCAGTGCTTACAGGGGTGAGAGGAACTATGGCTACACCTTC
. | TRBJ2-2 | . | TRBV9 | CASSKLGANAGELFF | TGTGCCAGCAGCAAACTGGGTGCGAACGCCGGGGAGCTGTTTTTT
many | TRBJ2-7 | TRBD2 | TRBV6-1 | CASSSGGDVTYEQYF | TGTGCCAGCAGTTCTGGGGGGGACGTAACCTACGAGCAGTACTTC
many | TRBJ2-3 | . | TRBV9 | CASSVGDSRADTQYF | TGTGCCAGCAGCGTAGGTGACTCACGGGCAGATACGCAGTATTTT
. | TRBJ1-2 | . | TRBV3-1 | CASSQEGNMRGYTF | TGTGCCAGCAGCCAAGAAGGCAACATGAGGGGCTACACCTTC
many | TRBJ2-5 | TRBD1 | TRBV11-2 | CASSLAGGAVPGETQYF | TGTGCCAGCAGCTTAGCAGGGGGAGCGGTTCCAGGGGAGACCCAGTACTTC
many | TRBJ2-3 | TRBD2 | TRBV6-1 | CASSFLAGATDTQYF | TGTGCCAGCAGTTTTCTAGCGGGAGCCACAGATACGCAGTATTTT
. | TRBJ2-5 | . | TRBV19 | CASSGGGFETQYF | TGTGCCAGTAGTGGGGGGGGCTTCGAGACCCAGTACTTC
many | TRBJ2-5 | . | TRBV30 | CAWSSQEETQYF | TGTGCCTGGAGTTCCCAGGAGGAGACCCAGTACTTC
many | TRBJ1-2 | . | TRBV20-1 | CSAIRGSSFNYGYTF | TGCAGTGCTATCCGGGGGTCTTCGTTTAACTATGGCTACACCTTC
many | TRBJ2-1 | TRBD2 | TRBV6-1 | CASSEYRGLAVNEQFF | TGTGCCAGCAGTGAATATAGAGGACTAGCGGTGAATGAGCAGTTCTTC
few | TRBJ2-7 | . | TRBV27 | CASSHGQFSYEQYF | TGTGCCAGCAGCCATGGACAATTCTCCTACGAGCAGTACTTC
. | TRBJ1-5 | TRBD1 | TRBV7-2 | CASSLAGGRQPQHF | TGTGCCAGCAGCTTAGCAGGGGGCAGGCAGCCCCAGCATTTT
many | TRBJ2-3 | . | TRBV12-3/TRBV12-4 | CASSPLGRNNTDTQYF | TGTGCCAGCAGCCCTTTAGGGCGTAATAACACAGATACGCAGTATTTT
. | TRBJ2-7 | . | TRBV7-8 | CASSLQADYEQYF | TGTGCCAGCAGCTTACAGGCTGACTACGAGCAGTACTTC
. | TRBJ1-1 | . | TRBV6-6 | CASSYSVGQMNTEAFF | TGTGCCAGCAGTTACTCGGTTGGACAGATGAACACTGAAGCTTTCTTT
many | TRBJ1-2 | TRBD1 | TRBV28 | CASATGSLGYTF | TGTGCCAGCGCGACAGGGAGCCTTGGCTACACCTTC
. | TRBJ2-1 | TRBD2 | TRBV7-2 | CASSLSRLAGGHNNEQFF | TGTGCCAGCAGCTTGTCCCGACTAGCGGGAGGGCATAACAATGAGCAGTTCTTC
many | TRBJ1-5 | . | TRBV6-1 | CASSPLSGEGQPQHF | TGTGCCAGCAGCCCCCTTTCGGGGGAAGGTCAGCCCCAGCATTTT
. | TRBJ1-1 | . | TRBV19 | CARPGHRSMNTEAFF | TGTGCCAGACCTGGCCACAGGAGTATGAACACTGAAGCTTTCTTT
. | TRBJ2-7 | . | TRBV30 | CAWQGTYEQYF | TGTGCCTGGCAGGGTACCTACGAGCAGTACTTC
many | TRBJ2-7 | . | TRBV7-2 | CASSLGGGYEQYF | TGTGCCAGCAGCTTGGGGGGAGGCTACGAGCAGTACTTC
few | TRBJ1-4 | TRBD1 | TRBV24-1 | CATRSPGQRATNEKLFF | TGTGCCACCAGGTCCCCGGGACAGCGTGCAACTAATGAAAAACTGTTTTTT
many | TRBJ2-5 | . | TRBV6-2/TRBV6-3 | CASTRQALSGETQYF | TGTGCCAGCACTAGACAGGCGCTGAGTGGAGAGACCCAGTACTTC
many | TRBJ2-1 | . | TRBV12-3/TRBV12-4 | CASSLALRLYNEQFF | TGTGCCAGCAGTTTAGCGCTTCGCCTGTACAATGAGCAGTTCTTC
. | TRBJ1-2 | TRBD1 | TRBV2 | CASNSGTGEGYTF | TGTGCCAGTAACTCCGGGACAGGAGAAGGCTACACCTTC
many | TRBJ1-2 | TRBD1 | TRBV28 | CASRSDRGYGYTF | TGTGCCAGCAGGAGCGACAGGGGCTATGGCTACACCTTC
few | TRBJ2-7 | TRBD1 | TRBV7-9 | CASSHPDRSSSYEQYF | TGTGCCAGCAGCCACCCGGACAGGTCCAGCTCCTACGAGCAGTACTTC
few | TRBJ1-5 | TRBD1 | TRBV9 | CASSAGTGDSNQPQHF | TGTGCCAGCAGCGCCGGGACAGGGGATAGCAATCAGCCCCAGCATTTT
many | TRBJ1-1 | . | TRBV28 | CASMGPGDTEAFF | TGTGCCAGCATGGGTCCTGGGGACACTGAAGCTTTCTTT